This T cell receptor beta chain is drawn from a study of early T cells in non-severe SARS-CoV-2 infection. The wider study: Chains from this unsorted whole-blood bulk RNA could not be paired. Study-wide findings and caveats: Reliance on VDJdb matching favored anti-spike CD8 responses; private and CD4 specificities were missed.

Of note for this clonotype: Its matching antigen is unknown.

The length of the CDR3 is 13 residues. V was pared by 6 bases and J by 7 bases, with 13 bases between. Germline lookup yields CDR1 MDHEN and CDR2 SYDVKM. Tagging with unique molecular identifiers was applied to individual cDNA molecules. TCRdb used MiXCR to reprocess the 5' RACE reads, holding one entry per CDR3 protein. This table holds roughly 81,000 distinct CDR3 sequences, over 5% found once. The sequenced material came from whole blood. This sequence was found in an adult who was a healthcare worker with PCR-confirmed SARS-CoV-2 infection or an uninfected control (not recorded which). The rearrangement joins TRBV28 to TRBJ2-1; D not certain. The CDR3 nucleotides are TGTGCCAGCAGCCCACCGACGGTAAATGAGCAGTTCTTC. Protein sequence: CASSPPTVNEQFF.